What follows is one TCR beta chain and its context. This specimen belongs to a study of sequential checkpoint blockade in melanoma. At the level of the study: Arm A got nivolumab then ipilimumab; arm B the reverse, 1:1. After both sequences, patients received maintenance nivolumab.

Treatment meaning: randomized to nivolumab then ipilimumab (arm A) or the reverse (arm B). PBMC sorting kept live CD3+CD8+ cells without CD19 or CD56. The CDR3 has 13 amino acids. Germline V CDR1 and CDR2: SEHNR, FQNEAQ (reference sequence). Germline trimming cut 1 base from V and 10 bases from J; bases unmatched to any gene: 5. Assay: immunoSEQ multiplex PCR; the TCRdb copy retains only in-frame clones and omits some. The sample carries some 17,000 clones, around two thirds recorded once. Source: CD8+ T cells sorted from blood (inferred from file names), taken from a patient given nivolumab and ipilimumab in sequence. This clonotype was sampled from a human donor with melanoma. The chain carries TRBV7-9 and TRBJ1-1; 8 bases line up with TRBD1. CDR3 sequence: CASSLGDRKGAFF. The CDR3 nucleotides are TGTGCCAGCAGCTTAGGGGACAGGAAGGGAGCTTTCTTT.